This T cell receptor beta chain was sequenced for a study of T cells in Graves' hyperthyroidism and ophthalmopathy. TCR beta CDR3 regions were amplified from RNA transcripts. A set of HTBI primers served as the primers for a first-round RT-PCR of the TCR CDR3. TCRdb passed the multiplex PCR reads through MiXCR, listing each CDR3 protein once. The table lists about 690,000 distinct CDR3 sequences, approximately 15% of them singletons. With 2 bases clipped from V and 9 bases from J, the junction kept 10 bases outside the gene matches. The CDR3 runs 16 residues. Germline CDR1 is SGDLS and CDR2 is YYNGEE. Study conclusions and caveats: Ophthalmopathy could be told apart from stable hyperthyroidism with a 13 V-J model.

An absence of ophthalmopathy progression within 18 months meant stable Graves' hyperthyroidism. Each patient was aged 18 to 65 and had newly diagnosed hyperthyroidism of under 2 months' duration. PBMCs were derived from roughly 10 ml fresh peripheral blood. The table lists this clonotype with a few counts. Its antigen is still unknown. The TCR was taken from a man aged 50-60 years with Graves' hyperthyroidism. The chain couples TRBV9 to TRBJ2-1; TRBD2 matches at 11 bases. The sample comprised blood. CDR3: CASSVHIAGGPGEQFF. The CDR3 nucleotides are TGTGCCAGCAGCGTTCATATAGCGGGAGGGCCGGGTGAGCAGTTCTTC.